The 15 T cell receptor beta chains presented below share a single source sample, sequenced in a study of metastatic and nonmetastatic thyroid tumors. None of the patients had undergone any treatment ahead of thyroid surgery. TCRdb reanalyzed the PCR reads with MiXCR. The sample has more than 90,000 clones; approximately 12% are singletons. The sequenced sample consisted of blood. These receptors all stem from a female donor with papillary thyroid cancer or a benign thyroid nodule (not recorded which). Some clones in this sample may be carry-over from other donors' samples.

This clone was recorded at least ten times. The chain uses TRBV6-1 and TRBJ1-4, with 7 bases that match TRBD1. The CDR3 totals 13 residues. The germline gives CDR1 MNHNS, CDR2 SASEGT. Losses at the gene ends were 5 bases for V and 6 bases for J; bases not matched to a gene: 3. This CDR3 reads CASSSGTDEKLFF. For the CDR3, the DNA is TGTGCCAGCAGTTCAGGGACAGATGAAAAACTGTTTTTT.

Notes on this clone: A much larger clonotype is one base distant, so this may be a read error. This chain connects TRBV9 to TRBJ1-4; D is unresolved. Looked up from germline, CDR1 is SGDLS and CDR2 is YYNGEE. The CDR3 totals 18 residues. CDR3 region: CASIVGRGPMPTNEKLFF. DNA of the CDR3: TGTGCCAGCATCGTAGGTCGCGGACCCATGCCAACTAATGAAAAACTGTTTTTT.

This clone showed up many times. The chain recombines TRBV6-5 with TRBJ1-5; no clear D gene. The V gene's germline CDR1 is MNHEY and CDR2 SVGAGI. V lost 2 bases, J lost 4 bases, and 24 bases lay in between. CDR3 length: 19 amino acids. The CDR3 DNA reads TGTGCCAGCAGTTACGTCGTCGGAGTCGGCTTTAGCACTAATCAGCCCCAGCATTTT. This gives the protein CASSYVVGVGFSTNQPQHF.

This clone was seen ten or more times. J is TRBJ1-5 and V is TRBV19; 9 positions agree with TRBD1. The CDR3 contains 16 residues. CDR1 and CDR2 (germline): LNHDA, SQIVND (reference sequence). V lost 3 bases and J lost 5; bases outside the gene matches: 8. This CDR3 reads CASSIPRRDRDQPQHF. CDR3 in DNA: TGTGCCAGTAGTATCCCCCGCCGGGACAGGGATCAGCCCCAGCATTTT.

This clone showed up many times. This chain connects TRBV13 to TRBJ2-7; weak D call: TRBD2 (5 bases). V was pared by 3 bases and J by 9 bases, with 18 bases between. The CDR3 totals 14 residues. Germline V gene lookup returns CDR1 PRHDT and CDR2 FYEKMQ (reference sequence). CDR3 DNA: TGTGCCAGCAGCTTCCGGGAACAGAGCTGGGCGCAGTACTTC. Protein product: CASSFREQSWAQYF.

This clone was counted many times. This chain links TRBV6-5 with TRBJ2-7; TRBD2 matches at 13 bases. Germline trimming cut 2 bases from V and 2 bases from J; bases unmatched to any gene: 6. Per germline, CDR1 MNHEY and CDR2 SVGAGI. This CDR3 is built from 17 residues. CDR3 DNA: TGTGCCAGCAGTTACCGATTACTAGCGGGAGGGCCCTACGAGCAGTACTTC. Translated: CASSYRLLAGGPYEQYF.

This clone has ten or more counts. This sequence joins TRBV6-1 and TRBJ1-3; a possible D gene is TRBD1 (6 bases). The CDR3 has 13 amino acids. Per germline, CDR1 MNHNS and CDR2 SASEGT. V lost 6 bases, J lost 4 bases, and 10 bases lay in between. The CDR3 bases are TGTGCCAGCAGGCGGACAGACGGAAACACCATATATTTT. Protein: CASRRTDGNTIYF.

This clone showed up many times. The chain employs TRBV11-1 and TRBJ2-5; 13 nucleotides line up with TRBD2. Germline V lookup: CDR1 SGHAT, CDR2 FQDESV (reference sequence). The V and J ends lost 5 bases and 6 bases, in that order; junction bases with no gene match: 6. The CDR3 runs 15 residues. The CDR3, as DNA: TGTGCCAGCAGCCCTCGGACTAGCGGGAGAAAGACCCAGTACTTC. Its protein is CASSPRTSGRKTQYF.

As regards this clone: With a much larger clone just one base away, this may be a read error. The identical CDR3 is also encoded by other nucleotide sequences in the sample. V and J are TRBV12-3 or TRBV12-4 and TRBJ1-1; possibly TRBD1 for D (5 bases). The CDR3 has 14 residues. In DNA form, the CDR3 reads TGCGCCAGCAGTTTCTACAGGTCGAACACTGAAGCTTTCTTT. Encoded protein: CASSFYRSNTEAFF.

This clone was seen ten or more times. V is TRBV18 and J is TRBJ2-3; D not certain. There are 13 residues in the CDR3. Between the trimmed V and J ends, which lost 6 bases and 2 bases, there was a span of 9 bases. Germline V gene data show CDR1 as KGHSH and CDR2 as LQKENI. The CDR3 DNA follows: TGTGCCAGCTCCCCCGACACCACAGATACGCAGTATTTT. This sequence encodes CASSPDTTDTQYF.

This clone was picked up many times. The CDR3 reads CASRGFIMNQPQHF. The CDR3 nucleotides are TGTGCCAGCAGAGGCTTCATAATGAATCAGCCCCAGCATTTT. The genes are TRBV28 and TRBJ1-5, with D unresolved. Trimming removed 6 bases at V and 4 bases at J, with 13 bases between. This CDR3 is 14 amino acids long. Germline CDR1 and CDR2: MDHEN and SYDVKM. The full variable domain, with the rest looked up from reference TRBV28 and TRBJ1-5, is DVKVTQSSRYLVKRTGEKVFLECVQDMDHENMFWYRQDPGLGLRLIYFSYDVKMKEKGDIPEGYSVSREKKERFSLILESASTNQTSMYLCASRGFIMNQPQHFGDGTRLSIL.

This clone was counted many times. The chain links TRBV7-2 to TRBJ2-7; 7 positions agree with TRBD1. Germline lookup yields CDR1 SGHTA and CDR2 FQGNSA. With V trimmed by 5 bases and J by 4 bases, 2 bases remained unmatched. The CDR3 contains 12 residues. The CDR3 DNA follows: TGTGCCAGCAGCATGACAGGGTACGAGCAGTACTTC. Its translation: CASSMTGYEQYF.

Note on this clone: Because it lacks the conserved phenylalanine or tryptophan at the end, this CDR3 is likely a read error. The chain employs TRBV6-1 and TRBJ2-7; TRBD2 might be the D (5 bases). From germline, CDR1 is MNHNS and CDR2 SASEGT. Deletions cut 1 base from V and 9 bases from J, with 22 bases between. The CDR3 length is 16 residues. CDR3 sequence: CASSEGGGIASTGQYL. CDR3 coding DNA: TGTGCCAGCAGTGAAGGTGGTGGGATAGCGAGTACGGGGCAGTACCTC.

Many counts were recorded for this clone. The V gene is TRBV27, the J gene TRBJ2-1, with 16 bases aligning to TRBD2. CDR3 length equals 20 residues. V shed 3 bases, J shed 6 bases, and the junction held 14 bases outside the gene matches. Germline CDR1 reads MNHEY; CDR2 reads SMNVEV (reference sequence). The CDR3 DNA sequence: TGTGCCAGCAGTTTGAGCCGACTGGGACTAGCGGGAGGGGGTCGCAATGAGCAGTTCTTC. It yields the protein CASSLSRLGLAGGGRNEQFF.

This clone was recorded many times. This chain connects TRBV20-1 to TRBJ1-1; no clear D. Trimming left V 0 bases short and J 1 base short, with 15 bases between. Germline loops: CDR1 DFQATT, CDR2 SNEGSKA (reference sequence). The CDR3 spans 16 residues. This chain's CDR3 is CSARDLGYTENTEAFF. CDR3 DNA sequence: TGCAGTGCTAGAGATCTTGGGTATACAGAGAACACTGAAGCTTTCTTT.